This TCR beta chain is from a study of T cells in Graves' hyperthyroidism and ophthalmopathy. Graves' hyperthyroidism qualified as stable when ophthalmopathy did not progress within 18 months. V lost 6 bases, J lost 0 bases, and 8 bases lay in between. The germline V gene has CDR1 SNHLY and CDR2 FYNNEI. The CDR3 spans 14 residues. This clonotype came up many times. Its antigen is as yet unknown. Amplified TCR beta CDR3 regions came from RNA transcripts. The HTBI primer set served for first-round RT-PCR of the TCR CDR3. TCRdb itself ran the multiplex PCR reads through MiXCR, one entry per CDR3 protein. The table lists roughly 700,000 distinct CDR3 sequences, roughly 17% of them singletons. General study points: In the blood, most expanded thyroid clonotypes above 0.001 appeared as well.

The clonotype comes from a man between 45 and 60 years old with Graves' hyperthyroidism. This chain links TRBV2 with TRBJ2-2; D unclear. The material sequenced was blood. The CDR3 reads CASRRSTNTGELFF. The CDR3 DNA reads TGTGCCAGCAGGAGGAGTACGAACACCGGGGAGCTGTTTTTT.